A selection of T cell receptor beta chains follows, all from one sample in a study of cytomegalovirus exposure and HLA in healthy donors. The method was immunoSEQ multiplex PCR; TCRdb's version includes in-frame clones alone and lacks a portion of them. This repertoire includes about 76,000 clones. The sequenced sample consisted of PBMCs. These receptors came from a woman between 40 and 55 years old in good health and CMV-seropositive. The CDR3 runs from the conserved cysteine through the conserved F or W. D genes are given only for firm matches.

j_gene	d_gene	v_gene	CDR3nt	CDR3aa
TRBJ2-3	NA	TRBV6-1	TGTGCCAGCAGTGAGGAGTATCATCCTGGCACAGATACGCAGTATTTT	CASSEEYHPGTDTQYF
TRBJ1-1	NA	TRBV6-5	TGTGCCAGCAGTTATGGGGCCCAGGAAGCTTTCTTT	CASSYGAQEAFF
TRBJ2-7	TRBD1	TRBV5-1	TGCGCCAGCAGCTTTGGGACAGGGGTGTACGAGCAGTACTTC	CASSFGTGVYEQYF
TRBJ1-2	TRBD1	TRBV9	TGTGCCAGCAGTGACAAGGGGGCTGGTGGCTACACCTTC	CASSDKGAGGYTF
TRBJ1-2	NA	TRBV2	TGTGCCAGCAGTGAAGCGAGGGCGACCTACACCTTC	CASSEARATYTF
TRBJ2-7	TRBD1	TRBV12-5	TGTGCTAGTGGTTTGGCCCGGACAGGGGCCTCCTACGAGCAGTACTTC	CASGLARTGASYEQYF
TRBJ2-7	NA	TRBV6-5	TGTGCCAGCAGTTACTCAGCCAGGACCTACGAGCAGTACTTC	CASSYSARTYEQYF
TRBJ2-1	TRBD1	TRBV19	TGTGCCAGTAGTACCAGGGGGTCCGACAATGAGCAGTTCTTC	CASSTRGSDNEQFF
TRBJ1-1	NA	TRBV11-3	TGTGCCAGCAGCTTAGGAGAGGGAGAAGCTTTCTTT	CASSLGEGEAFF
TRBJ2-7	NA	TRBV27	TGTGCCAGCAGTGAAGGGGAAGGGGTCGAGCAGTACTTC	CASSEGEGVEQYF
TRBJ2-1	NA	TRBV21-1	TGTGCCAACAAGCCTCGGCAGGGGGCGGTGGAGCAGTTCTTC	CANKPRQGAVEQFF
TRBJ1-6	TRBD1	TRBV2	TGTGCCAGCAGTGTTCAGGGGGCAGGTGATTCACCCCTCCACTTT	CASSVQGAGDSPLHF
TRBJ2-7	NA	TRBV11-2	TGTGCCAGCAGCGTGACAGGTAACTCCTACGAGCAGTACTTC	CASSVTGNSYEQYF
TRBJ2-7	NA	TRBV28	TGTGCCAGCAATGGGGGCACCTACGAGCAGTACTTC	CASNGGTYEQYF